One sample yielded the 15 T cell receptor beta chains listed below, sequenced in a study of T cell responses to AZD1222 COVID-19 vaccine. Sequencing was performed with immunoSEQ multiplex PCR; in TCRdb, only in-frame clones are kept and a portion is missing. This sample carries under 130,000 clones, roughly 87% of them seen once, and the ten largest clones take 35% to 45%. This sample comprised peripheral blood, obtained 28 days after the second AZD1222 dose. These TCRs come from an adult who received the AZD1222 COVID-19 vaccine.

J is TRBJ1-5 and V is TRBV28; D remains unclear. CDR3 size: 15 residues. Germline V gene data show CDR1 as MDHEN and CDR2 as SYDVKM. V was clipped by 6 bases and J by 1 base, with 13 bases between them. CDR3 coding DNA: TGTGCCAGCAGGTTTGGGGAGGAGAGCAATCAGCCCCAGCATTTT. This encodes CASRFGEESNQPQHF. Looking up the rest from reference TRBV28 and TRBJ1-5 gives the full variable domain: DVKVTQSSRYLVKRTGEKVFLECVQDMDHENMFWYRQDPGLGLRLIYFSYDVKMKEKGDIPEGYSVSREKKERFSLILESASTNQTSMYLCASRFGEESNQPQHFGDGTRLSIL.

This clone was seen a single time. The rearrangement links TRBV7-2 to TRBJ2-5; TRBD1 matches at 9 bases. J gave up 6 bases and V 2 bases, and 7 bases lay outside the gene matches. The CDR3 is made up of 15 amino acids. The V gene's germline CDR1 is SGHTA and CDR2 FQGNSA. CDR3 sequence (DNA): TGTGCCAGCAGCTTAAGGACAGGGGACAGGAAGACCCAGTACTTC. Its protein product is CASSLRTGDRKTQYF.

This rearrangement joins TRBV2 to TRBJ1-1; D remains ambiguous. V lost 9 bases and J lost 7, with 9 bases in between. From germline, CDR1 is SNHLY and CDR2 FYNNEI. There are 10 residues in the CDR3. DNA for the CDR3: TGTGCCAGTGTGGTCTTTGAAGCTTTCTTT. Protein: CASVVFEAFF.

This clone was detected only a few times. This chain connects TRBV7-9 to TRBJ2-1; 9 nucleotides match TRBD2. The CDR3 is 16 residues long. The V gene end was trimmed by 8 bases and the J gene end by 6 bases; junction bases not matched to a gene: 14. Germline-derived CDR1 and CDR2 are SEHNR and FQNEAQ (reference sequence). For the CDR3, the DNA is TGTGCCAGCCGCCTTGCCCCGCGGGAGGGGGTCAATGAGCAGTTCTTC. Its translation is CASRLAPREGVNEQFF.

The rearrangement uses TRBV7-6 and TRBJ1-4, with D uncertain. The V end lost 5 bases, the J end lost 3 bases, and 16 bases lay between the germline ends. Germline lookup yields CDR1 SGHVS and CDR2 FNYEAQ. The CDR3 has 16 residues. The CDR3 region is CASSLRTDAANEKLFF. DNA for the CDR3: TGTGCCAGCAGCCTACGGACGGACGCGGCTAATGAAAAACTGTTTTTT.

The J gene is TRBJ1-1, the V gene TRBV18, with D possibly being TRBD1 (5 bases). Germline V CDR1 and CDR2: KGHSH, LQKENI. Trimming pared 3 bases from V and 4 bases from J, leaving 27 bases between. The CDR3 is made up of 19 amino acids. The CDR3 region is CASSPGAGRSRVEGTEAFF. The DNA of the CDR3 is TGTGCCAGCTCACCTGGGGCTGGCAGGTCCCGGGTAGAGGGCACTGAAGCTTTCTTT.

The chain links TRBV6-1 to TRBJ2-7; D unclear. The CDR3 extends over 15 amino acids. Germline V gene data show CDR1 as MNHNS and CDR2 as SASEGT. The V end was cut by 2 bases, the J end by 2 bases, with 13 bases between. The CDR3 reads CASSEKGTVPYEQYF. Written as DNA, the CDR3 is TGTGCCAGCAGTGAAAAGGGAACGGTTCCCTACGAGCAGTACTTC.

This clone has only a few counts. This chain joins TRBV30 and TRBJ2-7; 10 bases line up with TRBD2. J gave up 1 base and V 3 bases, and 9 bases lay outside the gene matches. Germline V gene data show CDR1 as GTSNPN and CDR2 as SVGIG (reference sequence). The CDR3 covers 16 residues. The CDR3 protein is CAWSGLAGAKSYEQYF. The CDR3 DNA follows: TGTGCCTGGAGCGGGCTAGCGGGAGCAAAATCCTACGAGCAGTACTTC.

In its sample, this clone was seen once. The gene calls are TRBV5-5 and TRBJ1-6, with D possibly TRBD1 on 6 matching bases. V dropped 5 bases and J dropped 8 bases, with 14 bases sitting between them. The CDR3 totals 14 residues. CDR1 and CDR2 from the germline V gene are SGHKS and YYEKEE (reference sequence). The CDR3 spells CASSYGDTYSPLHF. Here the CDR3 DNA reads TGTGCCAGCAGTTACGGGGACACCTATTCACCCCTCCACTTT.

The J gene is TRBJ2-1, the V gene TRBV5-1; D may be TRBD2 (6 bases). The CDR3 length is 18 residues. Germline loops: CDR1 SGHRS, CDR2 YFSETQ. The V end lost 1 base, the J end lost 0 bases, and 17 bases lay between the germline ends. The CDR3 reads CASSLTRGGGSSYNEQFF. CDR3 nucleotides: TGCGCCAGCAGCTTGACGCGGGGTGGTGGTAGCTCCTACAATGAGCAGTTCTTC.

The CDR3 protein is CASTPSASGRVNEQFF. The CDR3 DNA reads as TGTGCCAGCACCCCATCGGCTAGCGGGAGAGTTAATGAGCAGTTCTTC. V and J are TRBV11-2 and TRBJ2-1; TRBD2 aligns across 10 bases. Germline V lookup: CDR1 SGHAT, CDR2 FQNNGV. V shed 7 bases, J shed 7 bases, and the junction held 13 bases outside the gene matches. The CDR3 covers 16 residues.

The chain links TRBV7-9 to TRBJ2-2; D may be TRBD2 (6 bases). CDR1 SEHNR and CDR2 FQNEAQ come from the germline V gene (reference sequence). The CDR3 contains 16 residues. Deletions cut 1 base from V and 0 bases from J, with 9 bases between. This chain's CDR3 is CASSLVPGANTGELFF. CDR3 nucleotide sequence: TGTGCCAGCAGCTTAGTGCCGGGAGCGAACACCGGGGAGCTGTTTTTT.

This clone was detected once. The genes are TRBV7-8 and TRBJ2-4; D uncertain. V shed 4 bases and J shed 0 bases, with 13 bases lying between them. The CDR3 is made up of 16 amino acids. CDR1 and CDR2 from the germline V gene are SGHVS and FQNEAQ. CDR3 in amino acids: CASSSRGSVAKNIQYF. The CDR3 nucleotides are TGTGCCAGCAGCTCCCGAGGATCTGTAGCCAAAAACATTCAGTACTTC.

CDR3 loop: CAISEWTYEQYF. In DNA form, the CDR3 reads TGTGCCATCAGTGAGTGGACCTACGAGCAGTACTTC. V usage is TRBV10-3 and J usage is TRBJ2-7; D call uncertain. CDR1 is ENHRY and CDR2 is SYGVKD in the germline V gene. V dropped 1 base and J dropped 2 bases, with 3 bases sitting between them. The CDR3 sequence is 12 residues long.

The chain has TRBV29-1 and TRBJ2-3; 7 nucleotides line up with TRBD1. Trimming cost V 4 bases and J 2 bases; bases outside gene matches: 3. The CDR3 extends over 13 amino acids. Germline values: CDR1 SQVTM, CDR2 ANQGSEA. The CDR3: CSVGQGNTDTQYF. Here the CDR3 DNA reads TGCAGCGTTGGACAGGGAAACACAGATACGCAGTATTTT.